This T cell receptor (beta chain) was recovered during a study of T cell responses to AZD1222 COVID-19 vaccine. Germline V lookup: CDR1 MDHEN, CDR2 SYDVKM. V lost 2 bases and J lost 2, with 7 bases in between. This CDR3 spans 15 amino acids. Of note for this clone: The antigen remains undetermined.

Study conclusions and caveats: White British donors predominated, females outnumbered males, and clonal diversity was possibly underestimated.

Measured with immunoSEQ multiplex PCR; TCRdb has only the in-frame clones, and not every one. The sample contains over 120,000 clones, roughly 86% of which appear only once. This specimen was peripheral blood, taken 28 days after the second AZD1222 dose. The chain has TRBV28 and TRBJ1-6; D remains ambiguous. This receptor was taken from an adult who received the AZD1222 COVID-19 vaccine. For the CDR3, the DNA is TGTGCCAGCAGTTTAGGGCAGACCTATAATTCACCCCTCCACTTT. Translation: CASSLGQTYNSPLHF. Combining the CDR3 with reference TRBV28 and TRBJ1-6 gives the whole variable domain DVKVTQSSRYLVKRTGEKVFLECVQDMDHENMFWYRQDPGLGLRLIYFSYDVKMKEKGDIPEGYSVSREKKERFSLILESASTNQTSMYLCASSLGQTYNSPLHFGNGTRLTVT.